The 32 T cell receptor beta chains below all came from one sample that was sequenced in a study of cytomegalovirus exposure and HLA in healthy donors. 60 Vbeta and 13 Jbeta primers were used in PCR. The assay was immunoSEQ multiplex PCR, and TCRdb's table has in-frame clones only and misses some. The repertoire has hundreds of thousands of clones, about 85% of them found once; the top ten carry about 0.25%. Sequenced sample: PBMCs. All receptors come from a girl aged 2 to 9 in good health and CMV-seronegative.

This clone was detected once. The V gene is TRBV5-1, the J gene TRBJ1-1; D is perhaps TRBD1 (6 bases). The CDR3 totals 13 residues. V lost 5 bases and J 4 bases, leaving 12 bases between the germline ends. Germline V gene sequence: CDR1 SGHRS, CDR2 YFSETQ. The CDR3 region has the DNA TGCGCCAGCAGTTATGGGGGCGGCACTGAAGCTTTCTTT. This encodes CASSYGGGTEAFF.

V gene TRBV5-1 combines with J gene TRBJ2-1; no reliable D call. The germline CDR1 and CDR2 sequences are SGHRS and YFSETQ. The length of the CDR3 is 14 residues. The V and J ends lost 4 bases and 9 bases respectively, with 17 bases between them. CDR3 region: CASSPEYGTGEQFF. For the CDR3, the DNA is TGCGCCAGCAGCCCCGAGTATGGTACTGGTGAGCAGTTCTTC.

This clone was recorded only once. The V gene is TRBV4-2, the J gene TRBJ2-7; D might be TRBD1 (8 bases). Deletions cut 3 bases from V and 4 bases from J, with 19 bases between. The length of the CDR3 is 16 residues. CDR1 and CDR2 from the germline V gene are LGHNA and YNFKEQ. In nucleotides, the CDR3 is TGTGCCAGCAGCCAGGGAGGACAGGGAGGGGTTTACGAGCAGTACTTC. Translated: CASSQGGQGGVYEQYF.

The chain is built from TRBV5-4 and TRBJ1-1, with D unclear. This CDR3 contains 14 residues. Germline V gives CDR1 SGHNT, CDR2 YYREEE (reference sequence). Trimming stripped 0 bases from V and 1 base from J, with 7 bases between. The CDR3 coding sequence is TGTGCCAGCAGCTTGGAAGGCGGGAACACTGAAGCTTTCTTT. This translates into CASSLEGGNTEAFF. Drawing the rest from reference TRBV5-4 and TRBJ1-1, the complete variable domain is ETGVTQSPTHLIKTRGQQVTLRCSSQSGHNTVSWYQQALGQGPQFIFQYYREEENGRGNFPPRFSGLQFPNYSSELNVNALELDDSALYLCASSLEGGNTEAFFGQGTRLTVV.

This chain links TRBV19 with TRBJ1-5; 7 bases are a match to TRBD1. This CDR3 region has 19 residues. Germline V gene sequence: CDR1 LNHDA, CDR2 SQIVND (reference sequence). V trimming: 7 bases; J trimming: 4 bases; junction bases outside the gene matches: 22. The CDR3, as DNA: TGTGCCAGTACCAATCGGGGGACAGTCTTAGGGGTGGGGAATCAGCCCCAGCATTTT. This gives the protein CASTNRGTVLGVGNQPQHF.

The chain links TRBV7-9 to TRBJ1-5; possibly TRBD1 for D (6 bases). Germline V gene sequence: CDR1 SEHNR, CDR2 FQNEAQ (reference sequence). The CDR3 is 15 residues long. V was shortened by 2 bases and J by 2 bases, with 10 bases between the two germline ends. CDR3 DNA sequence: TGTGCCAGCAGCTTACAGGGGACGGGCAATCAGCCCCAGCATTTT. It yields the protein CASSLQGTGNQPQHF.

The genes are TRBV5-6 and TRBJ2-5, with D perhaps matching TRBD2 (6 bases). Germline CDR1 reads SGHDT; CDR2 reads YYEEEE. The CDR3 length is 14 residues. The V gene lost 0 bases and the J gene lost 6 bases, with 12 bases spanning the gap. As DNA, the CDR3 is TGTGCCAGCAGCTTGGCCTTCGGGGGTAAGACCCAGTACTTC. This encodes CASSLAFGGKTQYF.

The rearrangement joins TRBV21-1 to TRBJ1-1; the table's D gene call, TRBD1, was not cross checked with the DNA. TRBV21-1 corresponds to a pseudogene. The CDR3 is 15 residues long. The DNA of the CDR3 is TGTGCCAGCAGCAAAGTTCGAGGGGGCAGCACTGAAGCTTTCTTT. It codes for CASSKVRGGSTEAFF.

The chain recombines TRBV2 with TRBJ1-1, with a tentative D call TRBD1 (6 bases). From germline, CDR1 is SNHLY and CDR2 FYNNEI. This CDR3 is 14 amino acids long. With 6 bases removed from V and 7 bases from J, the gap between germline ends came to 18 bases. The CDR3 sequence is CASSHLTGKFEAFF. In DNA form, the CDR3 reads TGTGCCAGCAGCCACCTCACAGGGAAGTTTGAAGCTTTCTTT.

This chain links TRBV6-5 with TRBJ2-5, with D perhaps TRBD2 (6 bases). There are 14 residues in the CDR3. V lost 8 bases to trimming and J lost 3 bases, with 16 bases between them. CDR1 MNHEY and CDR2 SVGAGI come from the germline V gene. CDR3 amino acids: CASCPTEGEETQYF. The CDR3 coding sequence is TGTGCCAGCTGCCCCACGGAGGGCGAAGAGACCCAGTACTTC.

The chain combines TRBV10-1 with TRBJ2-7; 12 bases map to TRBD1. This CDR3 spans 14 amino acids. Germline trimming cut 7 bases from V and 7 bases from J; bases unmatched to any gene: 8. Germline assignment: CDR1 WNHNN and CDR2 SYGVQD (reference sequence). As DNA, the CDR3 is TGCGCCAGCACCGAAAGGGACAGGGGGCGGGAGCAGTACTTC. This sequence encodes CASTERDRGREQYF.

The chain joins TRBV6-1 to TRBJ1-5; 9 nucleotides align to TRBD1. Germline lookup yields CDR1 MNHNS and CDR2 SASEGT. Trimming removed 5 bases from V and 9 bases from J; junction bases left unmatched: 11. CDR3 length equals 15 residues. As DNA, the CDR3 is TGTGCCAGCAGTCTTACCCGGGACAGGGTGAGGCCCCAGCATTTT. It encodes CASSLTRDRVRPQHF.

This CDR3 reads CASYSSYNSPLHF. CDR3 bases: TGTGCCAGCTATAGCTCCTATAATTCACCCCTCCACTTT. This sequence joins TRBV6-4 and TRBJ1-6; no firm D call. Trimming pared 8 bases from V and 0 bases from J, leaving 5 bases between. Germline CDR1 MRHNA, CDR2 SNTAGT. The CDR3 runs to 13 residues.

This rearrangement joins TRBV7-3 to TRBJ2-1, with a tentative D call TRBD2 (6 bases). The CDR3 is 13 residues long. The germline V gene has CDR1 SGHTA and CDR2 FQGTGA. V lost 5 bases and J 8 bases, leaving 13 bases between the germline ends. In nucleotides, the CDR3 is TGTGCCAGCAGCCCTACTAGGAGGGATGAGCAGTTCTTC. Protein product: CASSPTRRDEQFF. The complete variable domain, with remaining parts taken from reference TRBV7-3 and TRBJ2-1, reads GAGVSQTPSNKVTEKGKYVELRCDPISGHTALYWYRQSLGQGPEFLIYFQGTGAADDSGLPNDRFFAVRPEGSVSTLKIQRTERGDSAVYLCASSPTRRDEQFFGPGTRLTVL.

The rearrangement links TRBV25-1 to TRBJ2-1; D is perhaps TRBD1 (5 bases). The CDR3 spans 15 residues. Looked up from germline, CDR1 is MGHDK and CDR2 is SYGVNS. The V and J ends lost 3 bases and 3 bases respectively, with 12 bases between them. The CDR3 protein is CASSDHRWVYNEQFF. The CDR3 DNA follows: TGTGCCAGCAGTGATCACAGGTGGGTCTACAATGAGCAGTTCTTC.

The gene calls are TRBV15 and TRBJ1-1; 8 nucleotides match TRBD1. Germline CDR1 reads LNHNV; CDR2 reads YYDKDF (reference sequence). CDR3 length: 13 residues. V lost 9 bases to trimming and J lost 3 bases; unmatched junction nucleotides: 6. In DNA form, the CDR3 reads TGTGCCACGAGGACAGGGAAGGACACTGAAGCTTTCTTT. Protein sequence: CATRTGKDTEAFF.

The chain employs TRBV30 and TRBJ1-4; D is unresolved. This CDR3 region has 15 residues. Trimming took 0 bases from V and 6 from J, leaving 14 bases between them. The germline V gene has CDR1 GTSNPN and CDR2 SVGIG (reference sequence). The CDR3: CAWSVGRAGDEKLFF. CDR3 coding DNA: TGTGCCTGGAGTGTAGGACGGGCCGGGGATGAAAAACTGTTTTTT.

V gene TRBV5-1 combines with J gene TRBJ2-1; 16 bases line up with TRBD2. The V segment lost 5 bases and the J segment 8 bases; nucleotides outside the gene matches: 7. This CDR3 spans 16 amino acids. Germline-derived CDR1 and CDR2 are SGHRS and YFSETQ. The CDR3 coding sequence is TGCGCCAGCAGTCCGGGACTAGCGGGGGGGCCGGATGAGCAGTTCTTC. This sequence encodes CASSPGLAGGPDEQFF. Together with reference TRBV5-1 and TRBJ2-1, the CDR3 gives the full variable domain: KAGVTQTPRYLIKTRGQQVTLSCSPISGHRSVSWYQQTPGQGLQFLFEYFSETQRNKGNFPGRFSGRQFSNSRSEMNVSTLELGDSALYLCASSPGLAGGPDEQFFGPGTRLTVL.

The chain carries TRBV4-1 and TRBJ1-2, with 8 positions matching TRBD1. CDR1 and CDR2 from the germline V gene are MGHRA and YSYEKL. The length of the CDR3 is 17 residues. J gave up 3 bases and V 1 base, and 10 bases lay outside the gene matches. The DNA of the CDR3 is TGCGCCAGCAGCCAAGGGGGAGAAGACAGGGGCTACTATGGCTACACCTTC. This sequence encodes CASSQGGEDRGYYGYTF.

The rearrangement links TRBV6-5 to TRBJ2-7; 11 bases match TRBD1. V was clipped by 2 bases and J by 3 bases; unmatched bases: 3. This CDR3 is built from 15 residues. Per germline, CDR1 MNHEY and CDR2 SVGAGI. For the CDR3, the DNA is TGTGCCAGCAGTTACCGGGACAGGGGGGTCTACGAGCAGTACTTC. This codes for CASSYRDRGVYEQYF.

The chain couples TRBV6-5 to TRBJ2-7; the match to TRBD2 covers 7 bases. This CDR3 spans 14 amino acids. CDR1 and CDR2 from the germline V gene are MNHEY and SVGAGI. Trimming took 6 bases from V and 2 from J; bases not matched to a gene: 7. Written as DNA, the CDR3 is TGTGCCAGCAGAAGAAGCGGGGACCCCTACGAGCAGTACTTC. Its protein product is CASRRSGDPYEQYF.

V is TRBV30 and J is TRBJ2-3; 7 bases are shared with TRBD2. This CDR3 has 15 amino acids. The V and J ends lost 0 bases and 1 base, in that order; junction bases with no gene match: 4. The germline V gene has CDR1 GTSNPN and CDR2 SVGIG (reference sequence). Written as DNA, the CDR3 is TGTGCCTGGAGTGTAGAACGGGGGGGCACAGATACGCAGTATTTT. Amino acids: CAWSVERGGTDTQYF.

V is TRBV5-5 and J is TRBJ2-6; D remains unclear. CDR3 length: 17 amino acids. V was cut by 4 bases and J by 0 bases, with 14 bases left in between. CDR1 SGHKS and CDR2 YYEKEE come from the germline V gene (reference sequence). This chain's CDR3 is CASSPAGFYSGANVLTF. CDR3 sequence (DNA): TGTGCCAGCAGCCCCGCCGGGTTTTACTCTGGGGCCAACGTCCTGACTTTC. Together with reference TRBV5-5 and TRBJ2-6, the CDR3 gives the full variable domain: DAGVTQSPTHLIKTRGQQVTLRCSPISGHKSVSWYQQVLGQGPQFIFQYYEKEERGRGNFPDRFSARQFPNYSSELNVNALLLGDSALYLCASSPAGFYSGANVLTFGAGSRLTVL.

The J gene is TRBJ2-7, the V gene TRBV2; TRBD1 agrees at 9 bases. Per the germline V gene, CDR1 is SNHLY and CDR2 is FYNNEI. The CDR3 contains 15 residues. The V segment lost 7 bases and the J segment 5 bases; nucleotides outside the gene matches: 12. CDR3 DNA sequence: TGTGCCAGCAAATCTGGGACAGGGAGGGAGCACGAGCAGTACTTC. This translates into CASKSGTGREHEQYF.

This clone was detected a few times. The V call is TRBV18, the J call TRBJ1-1; no reliable D call. The germline CDR1 and CDR2 sequences are KGHSH and LQKENI. V shed 0 bases and J shed 0 bases, with 11 bases lying between them. The CDR3 runs to 16 residues. The CDR3: CASSPPFEGMNTEAFF. CDR3 sequence (DNA): TGTGCCAGCTCACCACCGTTCGAGGGAATGAACACTGAAGCTTTCTTT.

The chain carries TRBV5-6 and TRBJ2-7, with unresolved D. Germline V gene lookup returns CDR1 SGHDT and CDR2 YYEEEE. The CDR3 length is 11 residues. V shed 0 bases and J shed 6 bases, with 4 bases lying between them. In DNA form, the CDR3 reads TGTGCCAGCAGCTTGGGTCTCGAGCAGTACTTC. This translates into CASSLGLEQYF.

The chain employs TRBV5-1 and TRBJ1-4; maybe TRBD1 (6 bases). V dropped 1 base and J dropped 2 bases, with 9 bases sitting between them. The CDR3 loop spans 15 amino acids. Looked up from germline, CDR1 is SGHRS and CDR2 is YFSETQ. The CDR3, as DNA: TGCGCCAGCAGCTTGACAGGGAACACTAATGAAAAACTGTTTTTT. This sequence encodes CASSLTGNTNEKLFF.

The rearrangement uses TRBV10-3 and TRBJ2-6; TRBD1 is a possible D gene (6 bases). The germline gives CDR1 ENHRY, CDR2 SYGVKD. The CDR3 spans 18 residues. The V end was cut by 5 bases, the J end by 0 bases, with 17 bases between. The CDR3 loop is CAISLSGQLVSGANVLTF. As DNA, the CDR3 is TGTGCCATCAGTCTTTCGGGACAACTAGTCTCTGGGGCCAACGTCCTGACTTTC.

The V and J genes are TRBV9 and TRBJ1-3; D is unresolved. This CDR3 region has 15 residues. V lost 0 bases and J lost 0, with 7 bases in between. Germline V gene lookup returns CDR1 SGDLS and CDR2 YYNGEE. Here the CDR3 DNA reads TGTGCCAGCAGCGTAGCTCCAGGCTCTGGAAACACCATATATTTT. Protein sequence: CASSVAPGSGNTIYF. Combining the CDR3 with reference TRBV9 and TRBJ1-3 gives the whole variable domain DSGVTQTPKHLITATGQRVTLRCSPRSGDLSVYWYQQSLDQGLQFLIQYYNGEERAKGNILERFSAQQFPDLHSELNLSSLELGDSALYFCASSVAPGSGNTIYFGEGSWLTVV.

The chain uses TRBV2 and TRBJ2-7; 7 bases line up with TRBD1. J gave up 5 bases and V 8 bases, and 3 bases lay outside the gene matches. The CDR3 is 11 amino acids. Germline V gives CDR1 SNHLY, CDR2 FYNNEI. CDR3: CASLDRDEQYF. The CDR3 DNA reads as TGTGCCAGCCTAGACAGGGACGAGCAGTACTTC.

The chain couples TRBV5-5 to TRBJ1-2; D is unresolved. The CDR3 loop spans 13 amino acids. The V gene's germline CDR1 is SGHKS and CDR2 YYEKEE (reference sequence). V lost 5 bases, J lost 5 bases, and 13 bases lay in between. The CDR3 protein is CASSKDGLYGYTF. CDR3 in DNA: TGTGCCAGCAGTAAGGACGGACTATATGGCTACACCTTC.

As to this clone: One junction end disagrees with the germline gene, perhaps due to a read error. The chain uses TRBV10-3 and TRBJ2-3; D uncertain. Germline lookup yields CDR1 ENHRY and CDR2 SYGVKD. The CDR3 sequence is 11 residues long. The CDR3 loop is CAIGSTDPQYF. CDR3 nucleotides: TGTGCCATCGGTAGTACAGATCCGCAGTATTTT.